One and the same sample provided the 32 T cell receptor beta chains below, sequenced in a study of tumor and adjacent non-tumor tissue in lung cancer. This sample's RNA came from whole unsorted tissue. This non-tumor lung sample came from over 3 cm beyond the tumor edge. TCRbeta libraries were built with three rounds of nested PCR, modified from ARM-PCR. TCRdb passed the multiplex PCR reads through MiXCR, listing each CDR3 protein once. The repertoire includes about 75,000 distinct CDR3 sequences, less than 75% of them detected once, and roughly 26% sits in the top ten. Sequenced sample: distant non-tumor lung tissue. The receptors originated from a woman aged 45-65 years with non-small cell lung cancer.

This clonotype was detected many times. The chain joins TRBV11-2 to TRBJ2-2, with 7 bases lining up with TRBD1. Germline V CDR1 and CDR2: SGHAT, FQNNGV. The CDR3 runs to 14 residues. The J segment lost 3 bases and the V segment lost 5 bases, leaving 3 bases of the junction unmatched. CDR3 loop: CASSRGRDTGELFF. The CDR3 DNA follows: TGTGCCAGCAGCAGGGGGCGGGACACCGGGGAGCTGTTTTTT.

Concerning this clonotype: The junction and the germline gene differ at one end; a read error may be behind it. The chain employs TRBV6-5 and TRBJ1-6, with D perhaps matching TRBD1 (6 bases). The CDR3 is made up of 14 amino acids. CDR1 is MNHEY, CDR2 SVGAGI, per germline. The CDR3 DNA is TGTACCAGCAAGGGGGTCCGGTTCCATCCACCCCTCCACTTT. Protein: CTSKGVRFHPPLHF.

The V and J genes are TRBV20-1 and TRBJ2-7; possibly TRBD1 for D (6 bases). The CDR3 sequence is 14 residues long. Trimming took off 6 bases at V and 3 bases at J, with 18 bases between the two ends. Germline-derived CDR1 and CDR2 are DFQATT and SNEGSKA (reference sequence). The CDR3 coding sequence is TGCAGTGCACTACCTCAGGGCAGGGGCTACGAGCAGTACTTC. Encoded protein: CSALPQGRGYEQYF.

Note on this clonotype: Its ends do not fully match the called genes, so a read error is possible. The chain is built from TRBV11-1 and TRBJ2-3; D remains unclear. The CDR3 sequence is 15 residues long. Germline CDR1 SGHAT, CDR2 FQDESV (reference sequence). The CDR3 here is CASSIYVGSTDTLYF. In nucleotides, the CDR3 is TGTGCCAGCAGCATCTATGTGGGGTCCACAGATACGCTGTATTTT.

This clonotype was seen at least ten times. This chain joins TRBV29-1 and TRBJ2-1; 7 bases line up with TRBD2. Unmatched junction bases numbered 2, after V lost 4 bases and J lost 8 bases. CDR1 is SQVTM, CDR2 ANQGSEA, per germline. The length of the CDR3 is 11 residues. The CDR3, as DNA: TGCAGCGTTGGGGAGGGTCATGAGCAGTTCTTC. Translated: CSVGEGHEQFF.

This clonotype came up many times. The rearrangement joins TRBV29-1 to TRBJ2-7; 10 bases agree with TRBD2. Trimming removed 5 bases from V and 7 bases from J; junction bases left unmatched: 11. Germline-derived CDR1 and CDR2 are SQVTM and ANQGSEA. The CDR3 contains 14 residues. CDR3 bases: TGCAGCGTTAGCCAAGCGGGAGGGACGGGGGAGCAGTACTTC. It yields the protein CSVSQAGGTGEQYF.

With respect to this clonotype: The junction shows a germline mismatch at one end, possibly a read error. CDR3 bases: TGCGCCAGGAGTCGGACAGGGGGCGAAGCAGATACGCTGTATTTT. Protein: CARSRTGGEADTLYF. The chain couples TRBV4-3 to TRBJ2-3, with 11 bases identical to TRBD1. The CDR3 is 15 amino acids. The germline CDR1 and CDR2 sequences are LGHNA and YSLEER.

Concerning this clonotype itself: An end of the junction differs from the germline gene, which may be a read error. CDR3 protein: CSAHREPDTQSF. The CDR3, as DNA: TGCAGTGCTCATCGGGAACCAGATACGCAGTCTTTT. This rearrangement joins TRBV20-1 to TRBJ2-3, with D perhaps matching TRBD2 (5 bases). Germline assignment: CDR1 DFQATT and CDR2 SNEGSKA (reference sequence). This CDR3 has 12 amino acids.

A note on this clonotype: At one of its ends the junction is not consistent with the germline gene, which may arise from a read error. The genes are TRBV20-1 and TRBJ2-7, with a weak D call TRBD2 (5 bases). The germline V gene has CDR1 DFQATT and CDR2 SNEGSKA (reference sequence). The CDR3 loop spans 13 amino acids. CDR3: CSARSGSSYKHYF. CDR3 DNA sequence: TGCAGTGCTAGATCGGGGAGTTCCTACAAGCATTACTTC.

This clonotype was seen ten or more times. The DNA of the CDR3 is TGTGCCAGCAGCTTGCTTGCGGGTCCCAGGGCGAACACCGGGGAGCTGTTTTTT. Its translation is CASSLLAGPRANTGELFF. This chain links TRBV5-6 with TRBJ2-2; possibly TRBD1 or TRBD2 for D (5 bases each). V shed 1 base and J shed 0 bases, with 16 bases lying between them. The germline V gene has CDR1 SGHDT and CDR2 YYEEEE. The length of the CDR3 is 18 residues.

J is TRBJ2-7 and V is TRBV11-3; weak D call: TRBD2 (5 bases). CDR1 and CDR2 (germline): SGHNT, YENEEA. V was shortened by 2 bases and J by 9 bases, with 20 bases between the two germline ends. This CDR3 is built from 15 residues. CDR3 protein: CASSLHGGPSHRQYF. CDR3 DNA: TGTGCCAGCAGCTTACATGGCGGGCCCTCCCACAGGCAGTACTTC.

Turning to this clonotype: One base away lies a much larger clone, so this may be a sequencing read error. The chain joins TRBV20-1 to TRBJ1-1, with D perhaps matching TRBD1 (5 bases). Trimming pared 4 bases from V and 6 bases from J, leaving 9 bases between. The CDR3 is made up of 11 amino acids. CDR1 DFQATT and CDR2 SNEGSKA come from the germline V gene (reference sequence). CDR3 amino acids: CSAISRAEAFF. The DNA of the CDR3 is TGCAGTGCTATTAGCAGGGCTGAAGCTTTCTTT.

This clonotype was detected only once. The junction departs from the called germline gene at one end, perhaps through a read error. CDR3 region: CSASLAGTEELFF. The CDR3 region has the DNA TGCAGTGCCTCCCTCGCGGGCACCGAGGAGCTGTTTTTT. V gene TRBV20-1 combines with J gene TRBJ2-2; maybe TRBD2 (5 bases). This CDR3 is 13 amino acids long. Germline CDR1 reads DFQATT; CDR2 reads SNEGSKA (reference sequence).

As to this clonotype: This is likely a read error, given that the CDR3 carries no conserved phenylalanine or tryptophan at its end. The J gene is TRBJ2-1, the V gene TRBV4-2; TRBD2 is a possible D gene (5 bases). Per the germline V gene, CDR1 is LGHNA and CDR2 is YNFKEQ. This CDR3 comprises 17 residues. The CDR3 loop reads CTSSQDSASRSLYGQFL. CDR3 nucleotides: TGTACCAGCAGCCAAGATTCGGCTAGCAGGAGTTTGTATGGGCAGTTCCTC.

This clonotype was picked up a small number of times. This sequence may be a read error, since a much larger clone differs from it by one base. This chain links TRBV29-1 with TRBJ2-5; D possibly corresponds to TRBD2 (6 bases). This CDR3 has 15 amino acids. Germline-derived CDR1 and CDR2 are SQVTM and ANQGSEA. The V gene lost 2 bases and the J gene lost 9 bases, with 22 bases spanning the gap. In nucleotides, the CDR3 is TGCAGCGTTGAAATCCCCCGGGCCCTCTGGGAGGCCCAGTACTTC. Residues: CSVEIPRALWEAQYF.

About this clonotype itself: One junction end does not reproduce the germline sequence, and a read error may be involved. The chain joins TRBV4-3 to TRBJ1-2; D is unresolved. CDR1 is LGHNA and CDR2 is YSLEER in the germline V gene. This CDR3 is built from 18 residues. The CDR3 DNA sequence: TGCACCAGCAGCCAAGTTAGTCGGACGGACCGTATAAACTATGGCTACACCTTT. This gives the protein CTSSQVSRTDRINYGYTF.

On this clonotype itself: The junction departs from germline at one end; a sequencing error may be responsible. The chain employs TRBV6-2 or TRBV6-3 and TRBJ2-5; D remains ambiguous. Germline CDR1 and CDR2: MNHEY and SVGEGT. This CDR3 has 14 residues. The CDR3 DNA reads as TGTGCTAGCAGTTACGAGACATCAGAAGAGACCCAGTACTTC. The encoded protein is CASSYETSEETQYF.

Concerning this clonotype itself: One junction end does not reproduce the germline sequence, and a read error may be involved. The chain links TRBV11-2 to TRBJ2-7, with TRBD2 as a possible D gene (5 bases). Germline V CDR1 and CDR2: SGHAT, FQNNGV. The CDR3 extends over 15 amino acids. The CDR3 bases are TGTGCCATCAGCGGAGGAGCAGGTGTGTCCTACGAGCAGTACTTC. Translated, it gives CAISGGAGVSYEQYF.

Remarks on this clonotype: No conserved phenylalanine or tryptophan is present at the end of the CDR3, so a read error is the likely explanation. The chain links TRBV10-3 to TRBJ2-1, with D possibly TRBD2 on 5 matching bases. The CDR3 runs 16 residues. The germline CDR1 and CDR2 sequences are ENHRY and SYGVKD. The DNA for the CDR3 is TGTGCCATCAGTAAGTCGAGAGGGATTAGCGACAATGAGCAGTTCATC. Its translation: CAISKSRGISDNEQFI.

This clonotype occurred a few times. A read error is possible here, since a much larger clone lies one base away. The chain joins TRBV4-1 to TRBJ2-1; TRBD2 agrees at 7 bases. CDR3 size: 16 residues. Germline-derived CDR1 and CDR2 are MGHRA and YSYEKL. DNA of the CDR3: TGCGTCAGCAGCCAAGATTCCGCTAGCGGTTACAATGAGCAGTTCTTC. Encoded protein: CVSSQDSASGYNEQFF.

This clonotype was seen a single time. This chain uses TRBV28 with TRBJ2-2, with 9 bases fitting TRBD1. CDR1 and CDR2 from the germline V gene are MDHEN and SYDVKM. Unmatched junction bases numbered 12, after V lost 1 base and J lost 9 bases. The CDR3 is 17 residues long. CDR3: CASSLSAGTGNSRELFF. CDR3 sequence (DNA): TGTGCCAGCAGTTTATCGGCCGGGACAGGGAACAGCAGGGAGCTGTTTTTT.

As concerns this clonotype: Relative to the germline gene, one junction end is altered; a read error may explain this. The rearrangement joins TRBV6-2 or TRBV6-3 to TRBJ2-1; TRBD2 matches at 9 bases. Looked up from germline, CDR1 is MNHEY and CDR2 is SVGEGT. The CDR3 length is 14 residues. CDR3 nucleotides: TGTGCCAGCAGGGGACTAGCAGCTTACAGTGAGCGGTTCTTC. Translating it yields CASRGLAAYSERFF.

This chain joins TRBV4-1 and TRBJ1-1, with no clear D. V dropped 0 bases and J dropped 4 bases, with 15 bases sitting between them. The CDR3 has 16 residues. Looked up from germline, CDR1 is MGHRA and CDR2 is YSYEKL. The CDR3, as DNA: TGCGCCAGCAGCCAAGACCGACCGTTCATGATCACTGAAGCTTTCTTT. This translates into CASSQDRPFMITEAFF.

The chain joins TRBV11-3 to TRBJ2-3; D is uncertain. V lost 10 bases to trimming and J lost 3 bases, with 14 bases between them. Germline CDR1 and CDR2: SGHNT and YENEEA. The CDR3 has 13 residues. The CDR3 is CANGWHGTDTQYF. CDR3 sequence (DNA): TGTGCCAACGGCTGGCATGGGACAGATACGCAGTATTTT.

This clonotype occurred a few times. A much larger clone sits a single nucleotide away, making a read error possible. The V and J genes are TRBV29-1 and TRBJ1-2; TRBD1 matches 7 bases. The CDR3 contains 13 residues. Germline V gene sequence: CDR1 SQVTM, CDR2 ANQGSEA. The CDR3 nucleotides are TGCAGCGTTGAGAGGGGGCGCCCCTATGACTACACCTTC. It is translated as CSVERGRPYDYTF. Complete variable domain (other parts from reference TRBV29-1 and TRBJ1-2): SAVISQKPSRDICQRGTSLTIQCQVDSQVTMMFWYRQQPGQSLTLIATANQGSEATYESGFVIDKFPISRPNLTFSTLTVSNMSPEDSSIYLCSVERGRPYDYTFGSGTRLTVV.

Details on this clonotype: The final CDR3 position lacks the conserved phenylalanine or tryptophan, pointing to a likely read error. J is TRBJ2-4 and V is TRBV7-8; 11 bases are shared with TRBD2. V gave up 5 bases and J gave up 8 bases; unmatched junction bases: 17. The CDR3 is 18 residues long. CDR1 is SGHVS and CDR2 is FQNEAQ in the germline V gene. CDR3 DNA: TGTGCCAGCAGCACCGGACTAGCGGGTATTCTTGGAGGACACATTCAGTACATC. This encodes CASSTGLAGILGGHIQYI.

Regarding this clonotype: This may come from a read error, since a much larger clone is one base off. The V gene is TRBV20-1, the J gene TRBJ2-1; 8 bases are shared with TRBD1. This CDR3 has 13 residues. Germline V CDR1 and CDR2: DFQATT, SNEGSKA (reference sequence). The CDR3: CSAARDRYNEQLF. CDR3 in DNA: TGCAGTGCGGCCCGGGACAGGTACAATGAGCAGTTATTC.

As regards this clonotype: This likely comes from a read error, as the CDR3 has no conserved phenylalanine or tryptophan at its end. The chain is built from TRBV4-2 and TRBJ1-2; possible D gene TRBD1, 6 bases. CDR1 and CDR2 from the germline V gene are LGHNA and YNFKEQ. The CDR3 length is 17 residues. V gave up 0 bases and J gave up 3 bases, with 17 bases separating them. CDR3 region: CASSQDSVRGGYYGYTI. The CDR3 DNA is TGTGCCAGCAGCCAAGATTCCGTCCGAGGGGGATACTATGGCTACACCATC.

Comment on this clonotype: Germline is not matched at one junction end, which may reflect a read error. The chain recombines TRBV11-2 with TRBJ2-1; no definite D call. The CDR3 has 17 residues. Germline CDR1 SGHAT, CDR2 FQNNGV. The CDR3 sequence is CASTPEDGGSSYKEQFF. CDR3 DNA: TGTGCCAGCACCCCAGAGGACGGTGGAAGCTCCTACAAGGAGCAGTTCTTC.

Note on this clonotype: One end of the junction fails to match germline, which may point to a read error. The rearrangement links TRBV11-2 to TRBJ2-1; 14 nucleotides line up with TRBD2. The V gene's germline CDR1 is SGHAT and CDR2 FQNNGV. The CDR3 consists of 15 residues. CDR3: CASSPGTSGSSEQFF. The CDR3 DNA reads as TGTGCCAGCAGCCCCGGGACTAGCGGGAGTAGTGAGCAATTCTTC.

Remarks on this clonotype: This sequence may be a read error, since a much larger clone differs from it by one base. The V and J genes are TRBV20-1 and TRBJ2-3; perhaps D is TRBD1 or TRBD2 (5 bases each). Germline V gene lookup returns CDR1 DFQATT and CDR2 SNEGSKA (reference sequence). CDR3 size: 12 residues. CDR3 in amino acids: CSAPRLGDTQCF. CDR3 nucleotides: TGCAGTGCTCCTCGTCTGGGGGATACGCAGTGTTTT.

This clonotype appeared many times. The CDR3: CSVELRGDANYEQYF. CDR3 nucleotide sequence: TGCAGCGTTGAACTCCGGGGGGACGCAAACTACGAGCAGTACTTC. The genes are TRBV29-1 and TRBJ2-7; TRBD2 matches at 7 bases. Germline CDR1 and CDR2: SQVTM and ANQGSEA. Trimming removed 2 bases from V and 3 bases from J; junction bases left unmatched: 10. This CDR3 comprises 15 residues.